Sequencing of this T cell receptor (beta chain) was carried out in a study of blood T cell repertoires in COVID-19 (dated by TCRdb to about 2020). Regarding the study in general: Samples covering the acute and convalescent phases of COVID-19 were provided by collaborators in the United States, Italy and Spain. The prospective study material was composed of cDNA or gDNA derived from T cells, B-cell-depleted T cells, or PBMCs. Subjects who had been exposed to COVID-19, were actively infected with it, or had recovered from it provided the deeply sampled blood TCRbeta repertoires that made up the dataset. A freely available public database, intended as a resource for researchers studying the immune response to SARS-CoV-2, is where the repertoires were released. The samples were drawn from two sources: the first 160 participants of the ongoing ImmuneRACE study, and some 1,300 subjects contributed by 6 global collaborators. Sample metadata almost always included a de-identified subject ID, COVID-19 status, age in years and sex. HLA class I and class II types, where available, came from metadata supplied by the sample provider rather than from assay-based typing. Overall results and qualifications from the work: Clinical and demographic metadata were provided uncurated, with the amount varying by source and participant.

CDR1 is given as MNHEY and CDR2 as SVGAGI, both from the germline V gene. The V end loses 0 bases and the J end loses 9 bases, and a stretch of 18 bases separates them. Counted from cysteine to phenylalanine, this CDR3 has 16 amino acids. Kept here is only the CDR3 DNA, which spans 48 bases and is read in frame from base 1. Whole blood was collected in K2EDTA tubes by collaborating institutions according to the institutions' own protocols. For TCRbeta analysis, collaborator samples were shipped as frozen whole blood, as isolated PBMCs, or as DNA extracted from either sample type. TCRbeta CDR3 regions were amplified from genomic DNA by means of the immunoSEQ Assay, a bias-controlled multiplex PCR. In the source study's methods: The number of nucleated cells in each sample was estimated from the amplification of reference gene primers within the assay. Sequence reads were collapsed and filtered to measure the absolute abundance of every unique TCRbeta CDR3 rearrangement. For each sample, productive Simpson clonality was calculated as the square root of Simpson's diversity index over productive rearrangements. TCRdb holds this immuneACCESS table with in-frame rearrangements only. Some clones are missing; in checked studies, unresolved V genes explain under half, and the rest has no known cause. The V and J calls and the clone size are those of that table, but D and trimming were determined from the DNA. This sample is represented by 25,000 to 30,000 clones; about 90% of them were singletons. Of the sample, about 11% is held by the ten largest clones.

Remarks on this clone: The clone's antigen remains unknown. Base qualities are missing; no much larger clone stands one base away.

The clonotype comes from a man aged 70 or older with acute or convalescent COVID-19. The chain uses TRBV6-5 and TRBJ1-3; no D segment can be confidently identified. The specimen was peripheral blood. The CDR3 loop reads CASSYSNRLQRGTIYF. The nucleotide sequence is TGTGCCAGCAGTTACTCGAACAGATTACAACGGGGCACCATATATTTT.